This note documents a single T cell receptor (beta chain) sequence. The antigen is not known. This record belongs to a study of monozygotic twins with inflammatory bowel disease. Whole-study results and caveats: Clonotype overlap with others was lower in IBD patients than in healthy twins, a difference that was greatest with disease activity. Patients received differing immunosuppressive treatments, which may have added variability to their repertoires. Different subtypes (of T cells) could not be told apart from one another. IBD patients had lower TCRbeta diversity (inverse Simpson) than healthy co-twins.

TCRdb re-analyzed the 5' RACE reads; it lists each CDR3 protein once, without DNA. This sample's clone table lists roughly 320,000 distinct CDR3 sequences. The CDR3 sequence is 14 residues long. Germline V CDR1 and CDR2: MDHEN, SYDVKM. This rearrangement joins TRBV28 to TRBJ2-7. The receptor's source is a human donor with ulcerative colitis or Crohn's disease, or a healthy co-twin of an affected twin (not recorded which). Material: blood. CDR3 in amino acids: CASSYSRVAYEQYF.